One sample yielded the 9 T cell receptor beta chains listed below, sequenced in a study of glioma-infiltrating T cells. TCR alpha and beta CDR3 regions were amplified from RNA using iRepertoire nested multiplex PCR. Using its own MiXCR run on the multiplex PCR reads, TCRdb lists one record per CDR3 protein. The sample shows about 410,000 distinct CDR3 sequences, roughly two fifths of them seen only once. Sequencing was carried out using glioma tissue, nonneoplastic brain tissue, or PBMCs (not recorded which). These receptors all come from a human donor with low-grade glioma or glioblastoma, undergoing nonglioma brain surgery, or in good health (not recorded which).

The chain has TRBV6-5 and TRBJ2-7, with D hard to call. Germline CDR1 is MNHEY and CDR2 is SVGAGI. The CDR3 contains 15 residues. V lost 3 bases and J 4 bases, leaving 16 bases between the germline ends. The CDR3 region has the DNA TGTGCCAGCAGTTATCGTATAGGGTTCGGGTACGAGCAGTACTTC. Its protein product is CASSYRIGFGYEQYF.

This clonotype was detected once. J is TRBJ2-1 and V is TRBV7-9; 14 positions match TRBD2. After removal of 5 bases from V and 8 bases from J, the junction contained 8 bases not matched to a gene. CDR1 and CDR2 (germline): SEHNR, FQNEAQ (reference sequence). CDR3 length: 16 residues. DNA for the CDR3: TGTGCCAGCAGCCCGACTAGCGGGAGGGCCCGAGATGAGCAGTTCTTC. Protein: CASSPTSGRARDEQFF.

CDR3 nucleotides: TGTGCCAGCAGCTTAGGGGCGCTAGGCCGCCTCTACGAGCAGTACTTC. Its protein product is CASSLGALGRLYEQYF. The chain carries TRBV13 and TRBJ2-7; no firm D call. V lost 0 bases and J lost 3, with 15 bases in between. Germline V CDR1 and CDR2: PRHDT, FYEKMQ (reference sequence). The length of the CDR3 is 16 residues. Full variable domain (rest looked up from reference TRBV13 and TRBJ2-7): AAGVIQSPRHLIKEKRETATLKCYPIPRHDTVYWYQQGPGQDPQFLISFYEKMQSDKGSIPDRFSAQQFSDYHSELNMSSLELGDSALYFCASSLGALGRLYEQYFGPGTRLTVT.

The count of this clonotype is one. A read error may be the cause here, since a much bigger clone is one base away. The chain joins TRBV6-1 to TRBJ2-7, with 11 bases lining up with TRBD2. The length of the CDR3 is 14 residues. After removal of 5 bases from V and 4 bases from J, the junction contained 4 bases not matched to a gene. Germline CDR1 MNHNS, CDR2 SASEGT. CDR3: CASSTSGSWYEQYF. As DNA, the CDR3 is TGTGCCAGCAGTACTAGCGGGAGTTGGTACGAGCAGTACTTC.

The chain carries TRBV4-1 and TRBJ2-1; D assignment may be TRBD1 or TRBD2 (5 bases each). V was pared by 0 bases and J by 7 bases, with 13 bases between. Germline CDR1 and CDR2: MGHRA and YSYEKL. This CDR3 is built from 15 residues. The CDR3 coding sequence is TGCGCCAGCAGCCAAGACCGGGACCTTAGTAATGAGCAGTTCTTC. Translating gives CASSQDRDLSNEQFF.

V and J are TRBV7-8 and TRBJ2-3; 7 positions agree with TRBD1. This CDR3 spans 15 amino acids. Germline CDR1 and CDR2: SGHVS and FQNEAQ. V shed 4 bases and J 0 bases; nucleotides not matched to a gene: 4. This CDR3 reads CASSSRDRSTDTQYF. The CDR3 DNA reads as TGTGCCAGCAGCTCCCGGGACAGAAGCACAGATACGCAGTATTTT.

This clonotype was seen a few times. The V and J genes are TRBV6-5 and TRBJ2-7, with no clear D. The CDR3 extends over 15 amino acids. V lost 6 bases and J lost 5, with 20 bases in between. From germline, CDR1 is MNHEY and CDR2 SVGAGI. In nucleotides, the CDR3 is TGTGCCAGCAGCCCCCGTGACTTGACCCGCCACGAGCAGTACTTC. This codes for CASSPRDLTRHEQYF.

The V call is TRBV7-2, the J call TRBJ2-3; 11 bases align to TRBD2. V gave up 5 bases and J gave up 0 bases; unmatched junction bases: 13. The CDR3 contains 19 residues. Germline V lookup: CDR1 SGHTA, CDR2 FQGNSA. The CDR3 bases are TGTGCCAGCAGCCTCCTAGCGGGAGGCCTTACCTCTAGCACAGATACGCAGTATTTT. Protein: CASSLLAGGLTSSTDTQYF. Complete variable domain (other parts from reference TRBV7-2 and TRBJ2-3): GAGVSQSPSNKVTEKGKDVELRCDPISGHTALYWYRQSLGQGLEFLIYFQGNSAPDKSGLPSDRFSAERTGGSVSTLTIQRTQQEDSAVYLCASSLLAGGLTSSTDTQYFGPGTRLTVL.

This clonotype was detected ten times or more. The V gene is TRBV7-2, the J gene TRBJ2-1; 10 bases line up with TRBD2. The CDR3 spans 16 residues. Germline trimming cut 1 base from V and 8 bases from J; bases unmatched to any gene: 8. In germline, CDR1 is SGHTA, CDR2 FQGNSA. CDR3 region: CASSLGTSGSRDEQFF. DNA of the CDR3: TGTGCCAGCAGCTTAGGGACTAGCGGTAGTAGGGATGAGCAGTTCTTC.